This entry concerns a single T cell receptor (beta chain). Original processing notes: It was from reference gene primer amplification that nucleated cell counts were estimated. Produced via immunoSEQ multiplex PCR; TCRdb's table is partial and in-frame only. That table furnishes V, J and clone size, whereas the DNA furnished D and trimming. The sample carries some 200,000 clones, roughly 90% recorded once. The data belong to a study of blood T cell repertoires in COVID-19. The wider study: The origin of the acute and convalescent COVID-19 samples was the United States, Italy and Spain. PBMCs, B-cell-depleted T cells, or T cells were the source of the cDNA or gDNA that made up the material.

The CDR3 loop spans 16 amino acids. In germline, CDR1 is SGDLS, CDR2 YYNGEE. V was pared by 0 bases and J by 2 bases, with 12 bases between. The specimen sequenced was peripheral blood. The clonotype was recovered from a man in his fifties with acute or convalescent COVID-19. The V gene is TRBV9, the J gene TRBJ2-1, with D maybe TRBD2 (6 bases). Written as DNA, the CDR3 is TGTGCCAGCAGCGTAGCTCAAGCGGGCGCCTACAATGAGCAGTTCTTC. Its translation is CASSVAQAGAYNEQFF.